A selection of T cell receptor beta chains follows, all from one sample in a study of cytomegalovirus exposure and HLA in healthy donors. Some clones are missing from TCRdb's copy, which holds only in-frame ones; the method was immunoSEQ multiplex PCR. The sample has some 130,000 clones; around four fifths are singletons. The sample was PBMCs. The receptor source for this set is a woman aged 25 to 39 in good health and CMV-seronegative. Both conserved end residues are part of each CDR3. The D gene is left open where the match is weak. The size field is filled for only some rows; it gives once, few, many or a size class.

cdr3_length j_call clone_size d_call v_call cdr3_nt cdr3_aa
16 TRBJ2-5 . . TRBV6-6 TGTGCCAGCAGTTACTTGGGGCAGGCCGTAGGAGAGACCCAGTACTTC CASSYLGQAVGETQYF
16 TRBJ1-6 many TRBD1 TRBV15 TGTGCCACCAGCAGAGACAGCGGGACAGGGGATTCACCCCTCCACTTT CATSRDSGTGDSPLHF
15 TRBJ1-2 . TRBD1 TRBV5-1 TGCGCCAGCAGCTTGGAAGGGGGCGCGGGCTATGGCTACACCTTC CASSLEGGAGYGYTF
13 TRBJ1-2 . . TRBV4-3 TGCGCCAGCAGCCACCTAACAGGGTATGGCTACACCTTC CASSHLTGYGYTF
16 TRBJ2-2 . TRBD1 TRBV27 TGTGCCAGCAGTCCCTCGGGACAGGCCAGGGACGGGGAGCTGTTTTTT CASSPSGQARDGELFF
14 TRBJ1-2 few . TRBV9 TGTGCCAGCAGCTTAGGACGGGGGGTCTATGGCTACACCTTC CASSLGRGVYGYTF
13 TRBJ2-4 many TRBD2 TRBV28 TGTGCCAGCAGTAGCGGGGGGGCGGACATTCAGTACTTC CASSSGGADIQYF
16 TRBJ1-5 . . TRBV19 TGTGCCAGTAGTATAGCTACACGGGGAATGAATCAGCCCCAGCATTTT CASSIATRGMNQPQHF
15 TRBJ1-6 . . TRBV27 TGTGCCAGCAGTGAGGGTGGCACCAGGAATTCACCCCTCCACTTT CASSEGGTRNSPLHF
16 TRBJ1-6 . . TRBV19 TGTGCCAGTAGTTTTACAGGGTACACCTATAATTCACCCCTCCACTTT CASSFTGYTYNSPLHF
18 TRBJ2-2 . . TRBV5-1 TGCGCCAGCAGCCAAAACCCCCAAGGAGGGGGCGGCACCGGGGAGCTGTTTTTT CASSQNPQGGGGTGELFF
16 TRBJ1-2 . . TRBV5-4 TGTGCCAGCAGCTTGTTTTCGGGGTCCCCAAAGTATGGCTACACCTTC CASSLFSGSPKYGYTF
16 TRBJ2-3 . TRBD2 TRBV5-1 TGCGCCAGCAGCTTGGCCCTTGCGGGGGTACTAGGTACGCAGTATTTT CASSLALAGVLGTQYF
14 TRBJ2-3 . TRBD2 TRBV29-1 TGCAGCGCCCACAGCGGGGTTGGCACAGATACGCAGTATTTT CSAHSGVGTDTQYF
17 TRBJ1-1 . . TRBV4-2 TGTGCCAGCAGCCAAGCGTCATTTACCTCAGGGGAGACTGAAGCTTTCTTT CASSQASFTSGETEAFF
14 TRBJ2-7 . . TRBV6-5 TGTGCCAGCAGCTCGGGCGGGCAGAAACGAGAGCAGTACTTC CASSSGGQKREQYF
18 TRBJ1-3 . . TRBV21-1 TGTGCCAGCAGCAAAGCGCTGGTAGGCAGGCACTCTGGAAACACCATATATTTT CASSKALVGRHSGNTIYF
14 TRBJ2-5 . . TRBV5-1 TGCGCCAGCAGCCCGCAGGGCTATGGAGAGACCCAGTACTTC CASSPQGYGETQYF
13 TRBJ1-6 . . TRBV19 TGTGCCAGTACGGTCTCCTATAATTCACCCCTCCACTTT CASTVSYNSPLHF
16 TRBJ2-7 . . TRBV9 TGTGCCAGCAGCGTAGGAGCGGGCACCGTTATGTACGAGCAGTACTTC CASSVGAGTVMYEQYF
13 TRBJ1-5 once TRBD1 TRBV29-1 TGCAGCGTTGTGTCAGGGGGCGGTCAGCCCCAGCATTTT CSVVSGGGQPQHF
14 TRBJ1-2 few . TRBV6-1 TGTGCCAGCGCTAGGACATTCGATGCTCATGGCTACACCTTC CASARTFDAHGYTF
15 TRBJ1-5 . . TRBV27 TGTGCCAGCAGTTTAGGGGGGAATAGCAATCAGCCCCAGCATTTT CASSLGGNSNQPQHF
14 TRBJ1-4 . . TRBV9 TGTGCCAGCTCCCCGTGGGGGGCTAATGAAAAACTGTTTTTT CASSPWGANEKLFF
11 TRBJ2-3 few . TRBV20-1 TGCAGTGCTAGAGTATCCGATACGCAGTATTTT CSARVSDTQYF
12 TRBJ1-5 few . TRBV10-3 TGTGCCATCAGTGAGGAGGGTTATGCCCAGCATTTT CAISEEGYAQHF
13 TRBJ2-5 . . TRBV21-1 TGTGCCAGCAGCAATAGTGGGGCGGAGACCCAGTACTTC CASSNSGAETQYF
13 TRBJ2-1 . . TRBV2 TGTGCCAGCAGTGAAAACAGTGACGGTGAGCAGTTCTTC CASSENSDGEQFF
15 TRBJ1-1 . . TRBV27 TGTGCCAGCAGTTTGGGCTGGGGAGGGGACACTGAAGCTTTCTTT CASSLGWGGDTEAFF
12 TRBJ1-2 . . TRBV6-6 TGTGCCAGCAGCACAGGGAACTATGGCTACACCTTC CASSTGNYGYTF
12 TRBJ1-2 . TRBD1 TRBV30 TGTGCCTGGACCCCTGACAGGGGTGGCTACACCTTC CAWTPDRGGYTF
13 TRBJ2-1 . TRBD1 TRBV6-6 TGTGCCAGCAGGGCAGGGGGAAACAATGAGCAGTTCTTC CASRAGGNNEQFF
12 TRBJ1-2 . . TRBV28 TGTGCCAGCAGTGTGGGGGCGGGTGGCTACACCTTC CASSVGAGGYTF
12 TRBJ1-2 . TRBD1 TRBV27 TGTGCCAGCAAGGGACAGCCCTATGGCTACACCTTC CASKGQPYGYTF
13 TRBJ1-1 . . TRBV25-1 TGTGCCAGCAGTGAACAGACGGGTACTGAAGCTTTCTTT CASSEQTGTEAFF
13 TRBJ2-7 . . TRBV6-1 TGTGCCAGCAGTGAAAGAGGTTGGATGGAGCAGTACTTC CASSERGWMEQYF
13 TRBJ2-5 . . TRBV19 TGTGCCAGTAGTATACGTCTCCAAGAGACCCAGTACTTC CASSIRLQETQYF
11 TRBJ1-1 . . TRBV28 TGTGCCAGCGGCCGGAACACTGAAGCTTTCTTT CASGRNTEAFF
17 TRBJ2-7 . TRBD2 TRBV27 TGTGCCAGCAGTCGCCCGTTTCTCGCGGGGGAAACCTACGAGCAGTACTTC CASSRPFLAGETYEQYF
16 TRBJ2-1 . TRBD2 TRBV7-9 TGTGCCAGCAGCTCGATTAGCGGGGGGGCTAGGAATGAGCAGTTCTTC CASSSISGGARNEQFF
14 TRBJ2-7 . . TRBV7-9 TGTGCCAGCAGCTCTTACGGGAGCTCCTACGAGCAGTACTTC CASSSYGSSYEQYF
14 TRBJ1-5 . . TRBV6-1 TGTGCCAGCACGGTCCGGGGAGGTAATCAGCCCCAGCATTTT CASTVRGGNQPQHF
13 TRBJ2-3 . . TRBV11-3 TGTGCCAGCAGCTTAGAGGCTTTGGATACGCAGTATTTT CASSLEALDTQYF
15 TRBJ1-2 . . TRBV9 TGTGCCAGCAGCGTAGGCGGCAGCCTGGGCTATGGCTACACCTTC CASSVGGSLGYGYTF
17 TRBJ2-2 . TRBD2 TRBV27 TGTGCCAGTACGGGACTAGCGGGGGTGGCGAACACCGGGGAGCTGTTTTTT CASTGLAGVANTGELFF
14 TRBJ2-5 once . TRBV4-2 TGTGCCAGCAGCCAAGATGGTAGAGGCGAGACCCAGTACTTC CASSQDGRGETQYF
16 TRBJ2-5 . TRBD2 TRBV5-4 TGTGCCAGCAGCCCCCCGAGCGGGGGGGCGGGAGAGACCCAGTACTTC CASSPPSGGAGETQYF
15 TRBJ1-2 . TRBD1 TRBV10-3 TGTGCCATCAGTGAGTCGGAAGGACAGGGGTTTGGCTACACCTTC CAISESEGQGFGYTF
17 TRBJ2-5 . TRBD2 TRBV28 TGTGCCAGCAGTTTAACTAGCGGGGGGGCTTACCAAGAGACCCAGTACTTC CASSLTSGGAYQETQYF
14 TRBJ1-1 . TRBD1 TRBV4-2 TGTGCCAGCAGCCGCACAGGGGGCGCGACTGAAGCTTTCTTT CASSRTGGATEAFF
15 TRBJ1-6 . . TRBV28 TGTGCCAGCAGCCCCTTCCGTTCGAGTAATTCACCCCTCCACTTT CASSPFRSSNSPLHF
14 TRBJ2-7 . . TRBV28 TGTGCCAGCAGTTTGGGACACCCGTCCTACGAGCAGTACTTC CASSLGHPSYEQYF
13 TRBJ2-5 . TRBD1 TRBV6-5 TGTGCCAGCAGCCGGACAGGGCTAGAGACCCAGTACTTC CASSRTGLETQYF
15 TRBJ2-2 . . TRBV5-6 TGTGCCAGCAGCCGGGGGATACAGAACACCGGGGAGCTGTTTTTT CASSRGIQNTGELFF
17 TRBJ1-5 . . TRBV28 TGTGCCAGCAGTTTATCTGACAGGTGGTTACTCAATCAGCCCCAGCATTTT CASSLSDRWLLNQPQHF
12 TRBJ2-5 . . TRBV7-9 TGTGCCAGCAGCTTTCTAGAGGAGACCCAGTACTTC CASSFLEETQYF
14 TRBJ1-2 . TRBD1 TRBV25-1 TGTGCCAGCAGTGAACCCGACAGGGTGGAAGGCTACACCTTC CASSEPDRVEGYTF
19 TRBJ2-1 . TRBD1 TRBV2 TGTGCCAGCAGCCGAAGAGGGGGCCCGACAGGGGGTACCTACAATGAGCAGTTCTTC CASSRRGGPTGGTYNEQFF
17 TRBJ2-7 . . TRBV4-1 TGCGCCAGCAGCAAACAGACAGGCGTGTTCCAGACCTACGAGCAGTACTTC CASSKQTGVFQTYEQYF
17 TRBJ2-3 . TRBD2 TRBV9 TGTGCCAGCAGCGTAGCTACTCCGGGGGGGAGCACAGATACGCAGTATTTT CASSVATPGGSTDTQYF